The next 21 T cell receptor beta chains were all read from a single sample in a study of human T cells and chemical hapten exposure. This sample's time point: pre-sensitization, week 0. Indicated treatment: therapeutic diphenylcyclopropenone sensitization with weekly scalp DPC. MiXCR, run by TCRdb on the RACE reads, gives a single entry per CDR3 protein. The sample holds over 300,000 distinct CDR3 sequences, 5% to 6.5% seen once. This sample comprised whole blood, obtained in connection with sensitization to the hapten diphenylcyclopropenone (DPC). The receptors stem from a woman between 50 and 59 years old with alopecia areata. Some clones in this sample may be carry-over from other donors' samples.

This clonotype was found many times. The chain is built from TRBV2 and TRBJ1-1, with 10 nucleotides matching TRBD1. This CDR3 comprises 16 residues. Germline CDR1 reads SNHLY; CDR2 reads FYNNEI. V was clipped by 7 bases and J by 4 bases; unmatched bases: 12. CDR3 residues: CASNANRQGASTEAFF. The CDR3 nucleotides read TGTGCCAGCAACGCTAACCGACAGGGGGCGAGCACTGAAGCTTTCTTT.

This clonotype occurred many times. This chain joins TRBV12-3 or TRBV12-4 and TRBJ1-2; D ambiguous. V gave up 5 bases and J gave up 5 bases, with 6 bases separating them. The length of the CDR3 is 11 residues. The CDR3 here is CASSIWYGYTF. CDR3 coding DNA: TGTGCCAGCAGTATATGGTATGGCTACACCTTC.

This clonotype was counted only a few times. The chain uses TRBV27 and TRBJ1-5; no definite D call. V lost 0 bases and J 3 bases, leaving 6 bases between the germline ends. The CDR3 covers 14 residues. CDR1 is MNHEY, CDR2 SMNVEV, per germline (reference sequence). CDR3 DNA sequence: TGTGCCAGCAGTTTATCGGGTGACAATCAGCCCCAGCATTTT. Amino acids: CASSLSGDNQPQHF.

This clonotype was picked up a small number of times. This chain connects TRBV27 to TRBJ2-1, with 8 bases that match TRBD2. V dropped 3 bases and J dropped 8; count of bases not matched to a gene: 6. The germline V gene has CDR1 MNHEY and CDR2 SMNVEV (reference sequence). The CDR3 contains 14 residues. CDR3 in DNA: TGTGCCAGCAGTTTGAGCGGGAGAACGGATGAGCAGTTCTTC. It translates to CASSLSGRTDEQFF.

The sample holds a few counts of this clonotype. The chain is built from TRBV11-2 and TRBJ2-2, with 8 bases aligning to TRBD1. CDR3 length: 15 amino acids. CDR1 is SGHAT, CDR2 FQNNGV, per germline. The junction had 11 bases not matched to a gene; V was cut back by 7 bases and J by 7 bases. CDR3 sequence: CASTPPDRVGGELFF. The CDR3 DNA reads TGTGCCAGCACCCCGCCGGACAGGGTTGGCGGGGAGCTGTTTTTT.

This clonotype appeared many times. The chain employs TRBV9 and TRBJ1-1; D call uncertain. The CDR3 covers 15 residues. V was trimmed by 0 bases and J by 4 bases, leaving 13 bases between them. Germline assignment: CDR1 SGDLS and CDR2 YYNGEE. The CDR3 region has the DNA TGTGCCAGCAGCGTAGCTATGGGGATTGGCACTGAAGCTTTCTTT. It is translated as CASSVAMGIGTEAFF. Drawing the rest from reference TRBV9 and TRBJ1-1, the complete variable domain is DSGVTQTPKHLITATGQRVTLRCSPRSGDLSVYWYQQSLDQGLQFLIQYYNGEERAKGNILERFSAQQFPDLHSELNLSSLELGDSALYFCASSVAMGIGTEAFFGQGTRLTVV.

V gene TRBV7-3 combines with J gene TRBJ2-3; tentative D call: TRBD2 (6 bases). The CDR3 length is 13 residues. The V end lost 3 bases, the J end lost 6 bases, and 10 bases lay between the germline ends. Germline CDR1 SGHTA, CDR2 FQGTGA. CDR3 amino acids: CASSLGGWDTQYF. CDR3 DNA: TGTGCCAGCAGCTTGGGGGGATGGGATACGCAGTATTTT.

This clonotype was recorded many times. The V and J genes are TRBV12-3 or TRBV12-4 and TRBJ2-5; D unclear. The length of the CDR3 is 13 residues. Trimming removed 7 bases from V and 1 base from J, with 10 bases in between. The CDR3 spells CASTLHPQETQYF. CDR3 nucleotides: TGTGCCAGCACCTTACACCCCCAAGAGACCCAGTACTTC.

This clonotype appeared many times. The V and J genes are TRBV12-3 or TRBV12-4 and TRBJ1-1; D perhaps matches TRBD1 (6 bases). There are 15 residues in the CDR3. Deletions cut 7 bases from V and 5 bases from J, with 20 bases between. The CDR3 here is CASIRSGGARTEAFF. The CDR3 nucleotides are TGTGCCAGCATTCGTTCGGGGGGGGCGCGGACTGAAGCTTTCTTT.

This clonotype was recorded a few times. The genes are TRBV7-2 and TRBJ1-2; 7 bases fit TRBD1. J was trimmed by 4 bases and V by 1 base; bases with no gene match: 9. Germline assignment: CDR1 SGHTA and CDR2 FQGNSA. This CDR3 region has 16 residues. Written as DNA, the CDR3 is TGTGCCAGCAGCTTAGTACGGACAGGTGATGCCTATGGCTACACCTTC. The encoded protein is CASSLVRTGDAYGYTF.

This clonotype was recorded at least ten times. CDR3 sequence (DNA): TGCGCCAGCAGCTACCGGGACTACCTCGAGTATGGCTACACCTTC. It is translated as CASSYRDYLEYGYTF. This chain joins TRBV5-1 and TRBJ1-2; perhaps TRBD1 as D (5 bases). CDR3 length equals 15 residues. Germline CDR1 and CDR2: SGHRS and YFSETQ. Trimming left V 3 bases short and J 5 bases short, with 17 bases between.

A few counts support this clonotype. The chain couples TRBV5-1 to TRBJ1-2; D possibly corresponds to TRBD1 (5 bases). Trimming took off 4 bases at V and 8 bases at J, with 18 bases between the two ends. Germline lookup yields CDR1 SGHRS and CDR2 YFSETQ. The CDR3 length is 14 residues. This CDR3 is CASSGGSGAIGYTF. The CDR3 DNA sequence: TGCGCCAGCAGCGGGGGAAGTGGGGCGATCGGCTACACCTTC.

This clonotype occurred many times. This chain links TRBV7-9 with TRBJ1-5; 8 bases map to TRBD1. Trimming cost V 5 bases and J 5 bases; bases outside gene matches: 5. Germline V gives CDR1 SEHNR, CDR2 FQNEAQ (reference sequence). The CDR3 totals 14 residues. The CDR3 DNA is TGTGCCAGCAGCCAGACAGGGGAGGATCAGCCCCAGCATTTT. Its protein is CASSQTGEDQPQHF.

The rearrangement links TRBV19 to TRBJ2-7, with D possibly TRBD2 on 6 matching bases. V lost 4 bases and J lost 4, with 14 bases in between. The CDR3 length is 14 residues. Germline V lookup: CDR1 LNHDA, CDR2 SQIVND (reference sequence). This CDR3 is CASSTRDFPYEQYF. The CDR3 DNA reads TGTGCCAGTAGTACCCGGGACTTCCCTTACGAGCAGTACTTC.

Many counts were recorded for this clonotype. This chain joins TRBV29-1 and TRBJ1-1, with D possibly being TRBD1 (6 bases). Germline loops: CDR1 SQVTM, CDR2 ANQGSEA. Between the trimmed V and J ends, which lost 5 bases and 4 bases, there was a span of 11 bases. The length of the CDR3 is 12 residues. CDR3 sequence (DNA): TGCAGCGTTCGGACAGAAGGCACTGAAGCTTTCTTT. This codes for CSVRTEGTEAFF. Based on the CDR3 plus reference TRBV29-1 and TRBJ1-1, the full variable domain is SAVISQKPSRDICQRGTSLTIQCQVDSQVTMMFWYRQQPGQSLTLIATANQGSEATYESGFVIDKFPISRPNLTFSTLTVSNMSPEDSSIYLCSVRTEGTEAFFGQGTRLTVV.

This clonotype has at least ten counts. This chain uses TRBV10-2 with TRBJ2-6; D may be TRBD1 or TRBD2 (6 bases each). Germline-derived CDR1 and CDR2 are WSHSY and SAAADI. V was shortened by 7 bases and J by 10 bases, with 14 bases between the two germline ends. The CDR3 is 13 residues long. The CDR3 DNA is TGCGCCAGCACCCTGAGGGGGGATAACGTCCTGACTTTC. Its protein product is CASTLRGDNVLTF.

The rearrangement joins TRBV12-3 or TRBV12-4 to TRBJ2-2; 7 positions agree with TRBD2. The length of the CDR3 is 15 residues. Trimming took 3 bases from V and 3 from J; bases not matched to a gene: 4. The CDR3 spells CASSLAGDHTGELFF. For the CDR3, the DNA is TGTGCCAGCAGTTTGGCGGGAGACCACACCGGGGAGCTGTTTTTT.

At least ten counts were recorded for this clonotype. The chain combines TRBV12-3 or TRBV12-4 with TRBJ2-7; TRBD1 agrees at 8 bases. This CDR3 has 14 amino acids. After removal of 5 bases from V and 2 bases from J, the junction contained 5 bases not matched to a gene. CDR3 coding DNA: TGTGCCAGCAGTCCTTTGACAGGGGCCTACGAGCAGTACTTC. Translation gives CASSPLTGAYEQYF.

V usage is TRBV4-3 and J usage is TRBJ2-2; 7 bases line up with TRBD1. The CDR3 sequence is 13 residues long. The germline V gene has CDR1 LGHNA and CDR2 YSLEER. V shed 6 bases, J shed 7 bases, and the junction held 5 bases outside the gene matches. In DNA form, the CDR3 reads TGCGCCAGCAGACAGGGGTTAATCGGGGAGCTGTTTTTT. Amino acids: CASRQGLIGELFF.

This clonotype came up many times. The rearrangement joins TRBV20-1 to TRBJ1-1, with 7 nucleotides matching TRBD1. The J segment lost 0 bases and the V segment lost 1 base, leaving 5 bases of the junction unmatched. This CDR3 contains 15 residues. The germline CDR1 and CDR2 sequences are DFQATT and SNEGSKA (reference sequence). DNA for the CDR3: TGCAGTGCTAGAGCTCCGACAGGGATGAACACTGAAGCTTTCTTT. It yields the protein CSARAPTGMNTEAFF.

This clonotype was recorded at least ten times. The chain is built from TRBV5-1 and TRBJ2-1, with a possible D match to TRBD2 (5 bases). Germline CDR1 SGHRS, CDR2 YFSETQ. The CDR3 has 15 amino acids. The ends were cut back, 4 bases at V and 10 bases at J, with 21 bases in the middle. The CDR3 sequence is CASSPGLGTPGEQFF. DNA for the CDR3: TGCGCCAGCAGCCCCGGACTGGGCACCCCTGGGGAGCAGTTCTTC.